A selection of T cell receptor beta chains follows, all from one sample in a study of cytomegalovirus exposure and HLA in healthy donors. This table comes from immunoSEQ multiplex PCR, and its TCRdb copy is limited to in-frame clones, with some not included. The sample holds about 130,000 clones; roughly 17% are singletons and the top ten take approximately 2.9%. Sequencing was performed on PBMCs. These receptors were taken from a female donor in good health and CMV-seropositive. The CDR3 runs from the conserved cysteine through the conserved F or W. Each record gives: clone size, D gene, V gene, J gene, CDR3 DNA, CDR3 protein. A D gene is named only where the DNA matches it firmly. For some rows the clone size is stated as once, few or many, or as a class when expanded; others skip it.

abundance: NA; d_gene: NA; v_gene: TRBV7-3; j_gene: TRBJ1-1; CDR3nt: TGTGCCAGCAGCCAGCGCGGGGACACTGAAGCTTTCTTT; CDR3aa: CASSQRGDTEAFF
abundance: NA; d_gene: TRBD1; v_gene: TRBV7-2; j_gene: TRBJ1-2; CDR3nt: TGTGCCAGCAGCGTGGGACAGGGGTATGGCTACACCTTC; CDR3aa: CASSVGQGYGYTF
abundance: NA; d_gene: NA; v_gene: TRBV5-8; j_gene: TRBJ2-5; CDR3nt: TGTGCCAGCAGCTTGCAGGCCCAAGAGACCCAGTACTTC; CDR3aa: CASSLQAQETQYF
abundance: NA; d_gene: NA; v_gene: TRBV9; j_gene: TRBJ2-3; CDR3nt: TGTGCCAGCAGCGTAATGACTAAATCAGATACGCAGTATTTT; CDR3aa: CASSVMTKSDTQYF
abundance: NA; d_gene: NA; v_gene: TRBV7-2; j_gene: TRBJ1-1; CDR3nt: TGTGCCAGCAGCTTAGTGGCGAGTCGGGGGAACACTGAAGCTTTCTTT; CDR3aa: CASSLVASRGNTEAFF
abundance: few; d_gene: TRBD2; v_gene: TRBV29-1; j_gene: TRBJ2-5; CDR3nt: TGCAGCGTCCGGACTAGCGCGGAGACCCAGTACTTC; CDR3aa: CSVRTSAETQYF
abundance: few; d_gene: TRBD1; v_gene: TRBV29-1; j_gene: TRBJ2-3; CDR3nt: TGCAGCGGTAAACGACAGGGCGCAGATACGCAGTATTTT; CDR3aa: CSGKRQGADTQYF
abundance: few; d_gene: TRBD1; v_gene: TRBV28; j_gene: TRBJ1-3; CDR3nt: TGTGCCAGCAGTGGACAGGGGCACACCATATATTTT; CDR3aa: CASSGQGHTIYF
abundance: NA; d_gene: TRBD1; v_gene: TRBV19; j_gene: TRBJ1-5; CDR3nt: TGTGCCAGTAGGGGAGGGAGGACAGGGGGATTTCGGAGCAATCAGCCCCAGCATTTT; CDR3aa: CASRGGRTGGFRSNQPQHF
abundance: NA; d_gene: NA; v_gene: TRBV7-2; j_gene: TRBJ2-7; CDR3nt: TGTGCCAGCAGCTTAGTTACCGGGGTCTACGAGCAGTACTTC; CDR3aa: CASSLVTGVYEQYF
abundance: NA; d_gene: TRBD1; v_gene: TRBV12-5; j_gene: TRBJ1-2; CDR3nt: TGTGCTAGTGGTCACGGACAGGGAAGGTTCAACTATGGCTACACCTTC; CDR3aa: CASGHGQGRFNYGYTF
abundance: few; d_gene: NA; v_gene: TRBV2; j_gene: TRBJ2-3; CDR3nt: TGTGCCAGCAGGAAAAACGTGGCAGGCACAGATACGCAGTATTTT; CDR3aa: CASRKNVAGTDTQYF
abundance: NA; d_gene: NA; v_gene: TRBV4-1; j_gene: TRBJ1-4; CDR3nt: TGCGCCAGCAGCCAAGATGGCGGGGGGCAAGGGCTGTTTTTT; CDR3aa: CASSQDGGGQGLFF
abundance: few; d_gene: TRBD1; v_gene: TRBV7-3; j_gene: TRBJ2-2; CDR3nt: TGTGCCAGCAGCTTAGGTCCTGTCAGGGGGCTCACCGGGGAGCTGTTTTTT; CDR3aa: CASSLGPVRGLTGELFF
abundance: NA; d_gene: NA; v_gene: TRBV27; j_gene: TRBJ2-1; CDR3nt: TGTGCCAGCAGTTTCCCGGGAGTGGGCTACAATGAGCAGTTCTTC; CDR3aa: CASSFPGVGYNEQFF
abundance: NA; d_gene: NA; v_gene: TRBV14; j_gene: TRBJ1-4; CDR3nt: TGTGCCAGCAGCCAAGAGGGGCTAACTAATGAAAAACTGTTTTTT; CDR3aa: CASSQEGLTNEKLFF
abundance: few; d_gene: TRBD1; v_gene: TRBV5-1; j_gene: TRBJ2-7; CDR3nt: TGCGCCAGCAGTCGACAGGGGAGTCCCTACGAGCAGTACTTC; CDR3aa: CASSRQGSPYEQYF
abundance: NA; d_gene: TRBD1; v_gene: TRBV6-1; j_gene: TRBJ2-7; CDR3nt: TGTGCCAGCAGTGCAACCCCTAAGGGACAGGCTTCCCCCTACGAGCAGTACTTC; CDR3aa: CASSATPKGQASPYEQYF
abundance: few; d_gene: TRBD1; v_gene: TRBV7-6; j_gene: TRBJ1-6; CDR3nt: TGTGCCAGCAGTACGACAGGGAATTCACCCCTCCACTTT; CDR3aa: CASSTTGNSPLHF
abundance: NA; d_gene: NA; v_gene: TRBV30; j_gene: TRBJ2-7; CDR3nt: TGTGCCTGGAGTTCACAGGGTTACGAGCAGTACTTC; CDR3aa: CAWSSQGYEQYF
abundance: few; d_gene: NA; v_gene: TRBV19; j_gene: TRBJ1-2; CDR3nt: TGTGCCAGTAGTATAGACCTACAGGGAGACGGCTACACCTTC; CDR3aa: CASSIDLQGDGYTF
abundance: NA; d_gene: NA; v_gene: TRBV9; j_gene: TRBJ2-2; CDR3nt: TGTGCCAGCAGCGTAGATGGTTTTAGCGGCAACGCGAACACCGGGGAGCTGTTTTTT; CDR3aa: CASSVDGFSGNANTGELFF
abundance: NA; d_gene: TRBD1; v_gene: TRBV10-1; j_gene: TRBJ2-3; CDR3nt: TGCGCCAGCAGTGACCAAAGATTCCGACAGGGCCATAGCACAGATACGCAGTATTTT; CDR3aa: CASSDQRFRQGHSTDTQYF
abundance: NA; d_gene: TRBD2; v_gene: TRBV7-9; j_gene: TRBJ2-3; CDR3nt: TGTGCCAGCAGCTTAGCTCTAGCGGGCATGACAGATACGCAGTATTTT; CDR3aa: CASSLALAGMTDTQYF
abundance: NA; d_gene: NA; v_gene: TRBV18; j_gene: TRBJ1-1; CDR3nt: TGTGCCAGCTCACCACAGAGGGACAATGAAGCTTTCTTT; CDR3aa: CASSPQRDNEAFF
abundance: NA; d_gene: NA; v_gene: TRBV7-2; j_gene: TRBJ2-2; CDR3nt: TGTGCCAGCAGCCCGACCTGGTGGCTAGCTGAGAACACCGGGGAGCTGTTTTTT; CDR3aa: CASSPTWWLAENTGELFF
abundance: few; d_gene: TRBD1; v_gene: TRBV30; j_gene: TRBJ1-5; CDR3nt: TGTGCCTGGAGTGTACTTGGGACAGGGGGTACCAGCTATAGCAATCAGCCCCAGCATTTT; CDR3aa: CAWSVLGTGGTSYSNQPQHF
abundance: few; d_gene: TRBD2; v_gene: TRBV28; j_gene: TRBJ2-7; CDR3nt: TGTGCCAGCGCCGAGCGGGGGGACTACGAGCAGTACTTC; CDR3aa: CASAERGDYEQYF
abundance: NA; d_gene: TRBD1; v_gene: TRBV12-5; j_gene: TRBJ1-2; CDR3nt: TGTGCTAGTGCCTTGGACAGGGCCTATGGCTACACCTTC; CDR3aa: CASALDRAYGYTF
abundance: few; d_gene: NA; v_gene: TRBV27; j_gene: TRBJ1-5; CDR3nt: TGTGCCAGCAGTTTATCCATCAACCTAGGGCCCCAGCATTTT; CDR3aa: CASSLSINLGPQHF
abundance: NA; d_gene: NA; v_gene: TRBV7-9; j_gene: TRBJ1-1; CDR3nt: TGTGCCAGCAGCTTAATAGGGGGGGAGACTGAAGCTTTCTTT; CDR3aa: CASSLIGGETEAFF
abundance: NA; d_gene: NA; v_gene: TRBV6-5; j_gene: TRBJ2-1; CDR3nt: TGTGCCAGCAGTTCAAGGAGGATGCAGTTCTTC; CDR3aa: CASSSRRMQFF
abundance: NA; d_gene: NA; v_gene: TRBV10-3; j_gene: TRBJ1-2; CDR3nt: TGTGCCATCAGTGGTTTCGGTAGTAACTATGGCTACACCTTC; CDR3aa: CAISGFGSNYGYTF
abundance: NA; d_gene: NA; v_gene: TRBV27; j_gene: TRBJ2-7; CDR3nt: TGTGCCAGCAGTTTATATGGGGCCAAGAGCGAGCAGTACTTC; CDR3aa: CASSLYGAKSEQYF
abundance: NA; d_gene: NA; v_gene: TRBV7-7; j_gene: TRBJ2-6; CDR3nt: TGTGCCAGCAGCTTAGGACACGGAAGCTCTGGGGCCAACGTCCTGACTTTC; CDR3aa: CASSLGHGSSGANVLTF